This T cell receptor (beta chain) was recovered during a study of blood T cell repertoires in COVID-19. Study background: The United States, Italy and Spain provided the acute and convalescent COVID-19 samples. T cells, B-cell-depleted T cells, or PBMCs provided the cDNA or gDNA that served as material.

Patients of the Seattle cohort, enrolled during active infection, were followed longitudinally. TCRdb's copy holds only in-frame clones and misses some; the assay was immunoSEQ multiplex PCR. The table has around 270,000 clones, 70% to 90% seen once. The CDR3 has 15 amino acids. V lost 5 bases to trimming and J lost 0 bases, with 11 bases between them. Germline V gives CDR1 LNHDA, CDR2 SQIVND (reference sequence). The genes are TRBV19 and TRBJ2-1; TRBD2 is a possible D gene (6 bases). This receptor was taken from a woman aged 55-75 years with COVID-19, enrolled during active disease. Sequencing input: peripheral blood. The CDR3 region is CASSYGSNSYNEQFF. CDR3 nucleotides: TGTGCCAGTAGTTACGGGAGCAACTCCTACAATGAGCAGTTCTTC.